Here is one T cell receptor (beta chain) with its context. The antigen remains unidentified. The CDR3 has 14 amino acids. CDR1 and CDR2 (germline): MNHEY, SVGAGI. Deletions cut 0 bases from V and 2 bases from J, with 7 bases between. Repertoires were generated with immunoSEQ multiplex PCR, while TCRdb's copy carries only in-frame clones and drops some. Found here are some 35,000 clones, 70% to 80% of them singletons; the top ten hold 15% to 20%. Prior to sequencing, the ViraFEST assay stimulated PBMC with viral peptide pools, which expanded the antigen-specific CD4+ T cells. Researchers isolated CD4+ T cells once approximately eleven days of culture had elapsed. Documented for the person is a PCR-confirmed SARS-CoV-2 infection occurring between March and December 2020. The data derive from a study of vaccination effects on CD4 cells after COVID-19.

The V and J genes are TRBV6-5 and TRBJ2-5; unclear D gene. Sequenced here: CD4+ T cells from PBMCs cultured with HCoV-NL63 spike peptides, sampled before COVID-19 vaccination. The clonotype originates from a human donor who had a prior SARS-CoV-2 infection. The CDR3 nucleotides read TGTGCCAGCAGTTACTCACGGTTACAAGAGACCCAGTACTTC. This gives the protein CASSYSRLQETQYF.